The sequence of this TCR beta chain was determined in a study of shared clonotypes between healthy human individuals. Measured with immunoSEQ multiplex PCR; TCRdb has only the in-frame clones, and not every one. The sample lists roughly 2.5 million clones; around 90% were seen once. The germline V gene encodes CDR1 SGHAT and CDR2 FQNNGV. CDR3 size: 15 residues. V lost 4 bases to trimming and J lost 0 bases, with 13 bases between them. The sample was naive CD4+ T cells sorted from blood. Subset of the sample: CD45RA+ positively selected. This clonotype was obtained from a man between 18 and 29 years old in good health. V gene TRBV11-2 combines with J gene TRBJ2-7; D is unresolved. CDR3 residues: CASSSPSRASYEQYF. The DNA for the CDR3 is TGTGCCAGCAGCTCCCCATCAAGGGCCTCCTACGAGCAGTACTTC.